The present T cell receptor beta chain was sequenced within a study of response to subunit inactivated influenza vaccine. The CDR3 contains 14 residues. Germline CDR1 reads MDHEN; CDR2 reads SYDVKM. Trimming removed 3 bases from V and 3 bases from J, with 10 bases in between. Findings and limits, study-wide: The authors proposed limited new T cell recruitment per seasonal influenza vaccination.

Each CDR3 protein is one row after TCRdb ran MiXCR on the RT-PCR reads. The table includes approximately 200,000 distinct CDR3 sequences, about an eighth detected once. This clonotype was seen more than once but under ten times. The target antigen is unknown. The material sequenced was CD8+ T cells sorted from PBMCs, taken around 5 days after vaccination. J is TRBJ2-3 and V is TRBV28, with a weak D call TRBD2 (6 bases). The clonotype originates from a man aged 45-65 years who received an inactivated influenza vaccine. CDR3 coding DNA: TGTGCCAGCAGTTTCACTAGCCCAACAGATACGCAGTATTTT. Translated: CASSFTSPTDTQYF.